These 7 T cell receptor beta chains share one sample of origin, sequenced in a study of T-cell memory formation after mild COVID-19. TCRdb processed the 5' RACE reads anew with MiXCR; each CDR3 protein has one entry. Seen here are about 340,000 distinct CDR3 sequences, over 10% observed once, and the top ten hold about a fifth. Sequencing input: PBMCs or a T cell subset sorted from them (not recorded which). The receptors stem from a man aged 18-30 years who had mild COVID-19 (a few samples of this study predate the infection). Cell type and time point are not known.

In nucleotides, the CDR3 is TGTGCCAGCAGCCCCGGACAGGTCCGCGAGCAGTACTTC. This translates into CASSPGQVREQYF. This chain uses TRBV3-1 with TRBJ2-7; 7 bases are a match to TRBD1. The CDR3 loop spans 13 amino acids. V shed 4 bases and J 6 bases; nucleotides not matched to a gene: 6. Germline V gene lookup returns CDR1 LGHDT and CDR2 YNNKEL (reference sequence).

The table lists this clonotype with a few counts. Germline and junction disagree at one end, which may indicate a read error. The V gene is TRBV7-7, the J gene TRBJ2-3, with 8 bases identical to TRBD1. Germline CDR1 and CDR2: SSHAT and FNYEAQ (reference sequence). This CDR3 spans 15 amino acids. The CDR3 DNA follows: TGTGCCAGCAGCGACAGCGACAGGGGCACGGATACGCAGTATTTT. As protein: CASSDSDRGTDTQYF.

This clonotype has more than one count but fewer than ten. The chain combines TRBV20-1 with TRBJ2-7; D tentatively fits TRBD1 or TRBD2 (5 bases each). In germline, CDR1 is DFQATT, CDR2 SNEGSKA (reference sequence). The ends were cut back, 2 bases at V and 1 base at J, with 12 bases in the middle. The length of the CDR3 is 14 residues. DNA for the CDR3: TGCAGTGCTAGACCTTGGGACGGTTCCTACGAGCAGTACTTC. Its translation is CSARPWDGSYEQYF.

This clonotype has more than one count but fewer than ten. This chain links TRBV29-1 with TRBJ1-1, with TRBD1 as a possible D gene (5 bases). The CDR3 extends over 14 amino acids. Germline CDR1 is SQVTM and CDR2 is ANQGSEA. V dropped 4 bases and J dropped 0 bases, with 12 bases sitting between them. CDR3 sequence: CSVVRGSLNTEAFF. The CDR3 coding sequence is TGCAGCGTTGTTAGGGGATCGCTGAACACTGAAGCTTTCTTT.

This clonotype appeared a few times. The V and J genes are TRBV5-6 and TRBJ1-2; unclear D gene. Per the germline V gene, CDR1 is SGHDT and CDR2 is YYEEEE. The germline V and J ends were trimmed by 4 bases and 1 base, with 17 bases remaining between them. The CDR3 loop spans 16 amino acids. The chain's CDR3 is CASSPPTRLLNYGYTF. CDR3 DNA: TGTGCCAGCAGCCCACCAACCAGATTACTTAACTATGGCTACACCTTC.

Concerning this clonotype itself: At one end the junction does not follow the germline gene, possibly because of a read error. V is TRBV4-1 and J is TRBJ2-4, with 8 bases that match TRBD1. This CDR3 contains 17 residues. Germline lookup yields CDR1 MGHRA and CDR2 YSYEKL. CDR3 in DNA: TGCTCCAGCAGCCAGACAGGGGACTCCGGGCCCAAAAACATTCAGTACTTC. This codes for CSSSQTGDSGPKNIQYF.

This clonotype has a handful of counts. This chain uses TRBV12-3 or TRBV12-4 with TRBJ2-2; TRBD1 aligns across 8 bases. The J segment lost 7 bases and the V segment lost 6 bases, leaving 10 bases of the junction unmatched. This CDR3 is built from 15 residues. CDR3 nucleotides: TGTGCCAGCAGCCCCGGACAGGGTGAGGGCGGGGAGCTGTTTTTT. This sequence encodes CASSPGQGEGGELFF.